Here is one TCR beta chain with its context. Its antigen is unidentified. The data belong to a study of beta chain features in type 1 diabetes. About the research overall: Across all samples, fewer than 120,000,000 sorted cells were examined. The study, taken as a whole, reports: Across patients, naive, central memory and Treg TCRB repertoires exhibited apparently greater similarity than was observed across healthy donors. Shorter templates might be favored by PCR, and equally so in patients and in controls.

V lost 4 bases and J lost 0, with 12 bases in between. The germline gives CDR1 GTSNPN, CDR2 SVGIG (reference sequence). The CDR3 consists of 15 residues. CD45RO/CCR7/CD25/CD127/CD95/CD27 separated CD4+ naive, central memory, regulatory and stem cell-like memory cells by sorting. Sequencing targeted expressed TCRB transcripts, as all isolated RNA had been reverse transcribed. The protocol was immunoSEQ multiplex PCR, while the TCRdb copy is restricted to in-frame clones and leaves out a portion. Of about 320,000 clones listed, 13% to 15% were seen once; the top ten hold 6.7%. Material for sequencing was central memory CD4+ T cells from blood. The sequence was obtained from a man aged 25 to 40 in good health. The rearrangement joins TRBV30 to TRBJ1-4; TRBD1 might be the D (5 bases). This CDR3 is CAWNGGMATNEKLFF. CDR3 DNA: TGTGCCTGGAACGGGGGAATGGCAACTAATGAAAAACTGTTTTTT.